Listed below are T cell receptor beta chains from one sample, sequenced in a study of response to subunit inactivated influenza vaccine. Each CDR3 protein gets one entry after TCRdb re-called the RT-PCR reads with MiXCR. The sample includes roughly 500,000 distinct CDR3 sequences, about 25% of them seen just once. The sequences come from CD4+ T cells sorted from PBMCs, collected about 5 days after vaccination. The receptors were gathered from a man aged 50-59 years who received an inactivated influenza vaccine. The CDR3 runs from the conserved cysteine through the conserved F or W. A D gene is named only where the DNA matches it firmly. A clone size is listed for some rows: how often the clone was seen (once, few, many), or a class if it is expanded.

CDR3: CSGTTAGARDTQYF
DNA: TGCAGCGGGACTACGGCGGGGGCGCGAGATACGCAGTATTTT
J: TRBJ2-3
size: NA
D: NA
V: TRBV29-1

CDR3: CASTGLGTGGDTQYF
DNA: TGTGCCAGCACCGGACTAGGAACCGGAGGGGATACGCAGTATTTT
J: TRBJ2-3
size: few
D: TRBD2
V: TRBV6-1

CDR3: CASSLRDNSYEQYF
DNA: TGTGCCAGCAGCTTAAGGGACAACTCCTACGAGCAGTACTTC
J: TRBJ2-7
size: NA
D: NA
V: TRBV7-9

CDR3: CASSLISGLPGNTIYF
DNA: TGTGCCAGCAGCTTAATCTCAGGGCTCCCTGGAAACACCATATATTTT
J: TRBJ1-3
size: few
D: NA
V: TRBV7-9

CDR3: CASSLSGGTSYEQYF
DNA: TGCGCCAGCAGCTTAAGCGGGGGGACATCCTACGAGCAGTACTTC
J: TRBJ2-7
size: few
D: TRBD2
V: TRBV5-1

CDR3: CAWSVHGTETQYF
DNA: TGTGCCTGGAGTGTACACGGTACCGAGACCCAGTACTTC
J: TRBJ2-5
size: NA
D: NA
V: TRBV30

CDR3: CASSYVAGARTDTQYF
DNA: TGTGCCAGCAGCTACGTAGCGGGGGCACGCACAGATACGCAGTATTTT
J: TRBJ2-3
size: NA
D: TRBD2
V: TRBV7-2

CDR3: CSARTSGGARQETQYF
DNA: TGCAGTGCTCGGACTAGCGGGGGGGCGCGACAAGAGACCCAGTACTTC
J: TRBJ2-5
size: NA
D: TRBD2
V: TRBV20-1

CDR3: CASSLARGLAGVNTGELFF
DNA: TGTGCCAGCAGCTTAGCAAGGGGACTAGCGGGGGTCAACACCGGGGAGCTGTTTTTT
J: TRBJ2-2
size: NA
D: TRBD2
V: TRBV7-8

CDR3: CASSQGARKETQYF
DNA: TGTGCCAGCAGCCAAGGGGCTAGGAAAGAGACCCAGTACTTC
J: TRBJ2-5
size: NA
D: NA
V: TRBV4-2

CDR3: CASRPRRQANTGELFF
DNA: TGTGCCAGCAGACCACGACGTCAAGCGAACACCGGGGAGCTGTTTTTT
J: TRBJ2-2
size: NA
D: NA
V: TRBV11-2

CDR3: CASSGIDSPLHF
DNA: TGTGCCAGCTCGGGGATCGACTCACCCCTCCACTTT
J: TRBJ1-6
size: NA
D: NA
V: TRBV7-9

CDR3: CAISADREVGEQYF
DNA: TGTGCCATCAGTGCGGACAGGGAAGTAGGCGAGCAGTACTTC
J: TRBJ2-7
size: few
D: TRBD1
V: TRBV10-3

CDR3: CASSLDASGGVSSYNEQFF
DNA: TGTGCCAGCAGCTTAGACGCTAGCGGGGGGGTTAGCTCCTACAATGAGCAGTTCTTC
J: TRBJ2-1
size: NA
D: TRBD2
V: TRBV7-2

CDR3: CASSLRTGIINEQFF
DNA: TGCGCCAGCAGCCTCCGGACAGGGATCATAAATGAGCAGTTCTTC
J: TRBJ2-1
size: few
D: TRBD1
V: TRBV5-1

CDR3: CASSPLLGASENIQYF
DNA: TGTGCCAGCTCACCACTTCTGGGGGCGAGCGAAAACATTCAGTACTTC
J: TRBJ2-4
size: NA
D: NA
V: TRBV18

CDR3: CASSPSPGQAYNEQFF
DNA: TGTGCCAGCAGCCCCTCCCCGGGACAGGCTTACAATGAGCAGTTCTTC
J: TRBJ2-1
size: few
D: TRBD1
V: TRBV28

CDR3: CASSSPTGRNIQYF
DNA: TGTGCCAGCAGTTCCCCGACAGGGAGAAACATTCAGTACTTC
J: TRBJ2-4
size: NA
D: TRBD1
V: TRBV28

CDR3: CASSRGADTNTGELFF
DNA: TGTGCCAGCAGCCGGGGGGCAGATACGAACACCGGGGAGCTGTTTTTT
J: TRBJ2-2
size: NA
D: NA
V: TRBV4-2

CDR3: CASSPPNGALYEQYF
DNA: TGCGCCAGCAGCCCTCCCAACGGGGCTCTTTACGAGCAGTACTTC
J: TRBJ2-7
size: NA
D: NA
V: TRBV5-1

CDR3: CASSFSAADGSPLHF
DNA: TGTGCCAGCAGTTTCTCGGCCGCGGATGGATCACCCCTCCACTTT
J: TRBJ1-6
size: NA
D: NA
V: TRBV12-3/TRBV12-4

CDR3: CASSSQRTSEQFF
DNA: TGTGCCAGCAGTTCGCAAAGGACTAGTGAGCAGTTCTTC
J: TRBJ2-1
size: many
D: TRBD2
V: TRBV12-3/TRBV12-4

CDR3: CASSLDRNTDTQYF
DNA: TGTGCCAGCAGCTTGGATAGGAACACAGATACGCAGTATTTT
J: TRBJ2-3
size: many
D: NA
V: TRBV5-5

CDR3: CASSLLRGRYTF
DNA: TGTGCCAGCAGCTTACTAAGGGGCCGCTACACCTTC
J: TRBJ1-2
size: NA
D: NA
V: TRBV5-6

CDR3: CSASSGSGSEQYF
DNA: TGCAGTGCTAGTAGCGGGAGCGGTAGTGAGCAGTACTTC
J: TRBJ2-7
size: NA
D: TRBD2
V: TRBV20-1

CDR3: CASSYSIPLTGRRNTEAFF
DNA: TGTGCCAGCAGTTACTCGATACCCCTGACAGGGCGGAGGAACACTGAAGCTTTCTTT
J: TRBJ1-1
size: few
D: TRBD1
V: TRBV6-5

CDR3: CASSLADRTYEQYF
DNA: TGCGCCAGCAGCTTGGCGGACAGAACCTACGAGCAGTACTTC
J: TRBJ2-7
size: NA
D: NA
V: TRBV5-1

CDR3: CASSFGAGWRFF
DNA: TGTGCCAGCAGTTTTGGGGCAGGGTGGCGGTTCTTC
J: TRBJ2-1
size: few
D: NA
V: TRBV12-3/TRBV12-4

CDR3: CASSTGFGTRVSGANVLTF
DNA: TGTGCCAGCAGCACCGGGTTCGGGACTAGGGTCTCTGGGGCCAACGTCCTGACTTTC
J: TRBJ2-6
size: few
D: TRBD2
V: TRBV7-6

CDR3: CASSNRQGNEQFF
DNA: TGTGCCAGCAGCAATCGACAGGGGAATGAGCAGTTCTTC
J: TRBJ2-1
size: few
D: TRBD1
V: TRBV7-2

CDR3: CASSQAPARDNYGYTF
DNA: TGCGCCAGCAGCCAAGCCCCAGCCAGGGACAACTATGGCTACACCTTC
J: TRBJ1-2
size: NA
D: NA
V: TRBV4-3

CDR3: CASSHPPGTSLNEQFF
DNA: TGTGCCAGCAGCCACCCCCCTGGGACATCCTTGAATGAGCAGTTCTTC
J: TRBJ2-1
size: few
D: NA
V: TRBV14

CDR3: CASSRSPRGGNTGELFF
DNA: TGCGCCAGCAGCCGGTCGCCTAGGGGGGGTAACACCGGGGAGCTGTTTTTT
J: TRBJ2-2
size: NA
D: NA
V: TRBV5-1

CDR3: CANPVPGGSSTSYEQYF
DNA: TGTGCCAACCCCGTCCCGGGGGGCTCGAGTACCTCCTACGAGCAGTACTTC
J: TRBJ2-7
size: few
D: NA
V: TRBV25-1

CDR3: CASQPGLAGLETQYF
DNA: TGTGCCAGTCAACCGGGACTAGCGGGGTTGGAGACCCAGTACTTC
J: TRBJ2-5
size: NA
D: TRBD2
V: TRBV27

CDR3: CASSLGVGSSYNEQFF
DNA: TGTGCCAGCAGCTTAGGGGTGGGCAGCTCCTACAATGAGCAGTTCTTC
J: TRBJ2-1
size: few
D: NA
V: TRBV11-2

CDR3: CASSLTVEYTQYF
DNA: TGTGCCAGCAGCTTGACTGTCGAATATACGCAGTATTTT
J: TRBJ2-3
size: NA
D: NA
V: TRBV5-6

CDR3: CSVAASGAPTDTQYF
DNA: TGCAGCGTTGCGGCTAGCGGGGCCCCCACAGATACGCAGTATTTT
J: TRBJ2-3
size: NA
D: TRBD2
V: TRBV29-1

CDR3: CASSHGPGDTEAFF
DNA: TGCGCCAGCAGCCATGGCCCAGGGGACACTGAAGCTTTCTTT
J: TRBJ1-1
size: few
D: NA
V: TRBV4-3

CDR3: CASSSTSVSSYNEQFF
DNA: TGTGCCAGCAGCTCCACTAGCGTAAGCTCCTACAATGAGCAGTTCTTC
J: TRBJ2-1
size: few
D: TRBD2
V: TRBV7-2

CDR3: CSASYRAENIQYF
DNA: TGCAGTGCTAGCTACAGGGCAGAAAACATTCAGTACTTC
J: TRBJ2-4
size: NA
D: NA
V: TRBV20-1

CDR3: CSANELAGGVYNEQFF
DNA: TGCAGTGCTAATGAATTAGCGGGGGGGGTCTACAATGAGCAGTTCTTC
J: TRBJ2-1
size: NA
D: TRBD2
V: TRBV20-1

CDR3: CASRPLGVYEQYF
DNA: TGTGCCAGCAGACCCCTGGGGGTTTACGAGCAGTACTTC
J: TRBJ2-7
size: NA
D: NA
V: TRBV12-3/TRBV12-4

CDR3: CSAERGLQETQYF
DNA: TGCAGCGCAGAGAGGGGCCTCCAAGAGACCCAGTACTTC
J: TRBJ2-5
size: NA
D: NA
V: TRBV29-1

CDR3: CASTPPITGELFF
DNA: TGTGCCAGCACCCCCCCGATCACCGGGGAGCTGTTTTTT
J: TRBJ2-2
size: NA
D: NA
V: TRBV28

CDR3: CASSLSRVWGYNEQFF
DNA: TGTGCCAGCAGCCTATCACGGGTCTGGGGGTACAATGAGCAGTTCTTC
J: TRBJ2-1
size: NA
D: NA
V: TRBV7-6

CDR3: CASSSQGYTITEAFF
DNA: TGTGCCAGCAGTTCTCAGGGGTACACGATCACTGAAGCTTTCTTT
J: TRBJ1-1
size: many
D: NA
V: TRBV6-2/TRBV6-3

CDR3: CASSQGTYQIEQFF
DNA: TGCGCCAGCAGCCAAGGGACCTATCAAATAGAGCAGTTCTTC
J: TRBJ2-1
size: few
D: NA
V: TRBV5-1

CDR3: CASRTAGATYEQYF
DNA: TGTGCCAGCAGGACAGCGGGGGCAACCTACGAGCAGTACTTC
J: TRBJ2-7
size: NA
D: TRBD2
V: TRBV6-2/TRBV6-3

CDR3: CAIMGADTEAFF
DNA: TGTGCCATCATGGGGGCGGACACTGAAGCTTTCTTT
J: TRBJ1-1
size: few
D: NA
V: TRBV10-3

CDR3: CASSEGTGGYNEQFF
DNA: TGTGCCAGCAGTGAAGGGACAGGAGGCTACAATGAGCAGTTCTTC
J: TRBJ2-1
size: few
D: TRBD1
V: TRBV2

CDR3: CASSQAVAGDSEQFF
DNA: TGCGCCAGCAGCCAAGCCGTAGCGGGAGATAGTGAGCAGTTCTTC
J: TRBJ2-1
size: many
D: TRBD2
V: TRBV4-3

CDR3: CSAPGGQGYNEQFF
DNA: TGCAGTGCCCCGGGGGGACAGGGGTACAATGAGCAGTTCTTC
J: TRBJ2-1
size: NA
D: TRBD1
V: TRBV20-1

CDR3: CASSQEGRRQQETQYF
DNA: TGCGCCAGCAGCCAAGAGGGGAGAAGACAACAAGAGACCCAGTACTTC
J: TRBJ2-5
size: few
D: NA
V: TRBV4-3

CDR3: CASTPRRGYGYEQYF
DNA: TGTGCCAGCACCCCCCGCAGGGGCTACGGGTACGAGCAGTACTTC
J: TRBJ2-7
size: NA
D: NA
V: TRBV12-3/TRBV12-4

CDR3: CARSLRLAGGRESVTQYF
DNA: TGTGCCCGCAGTTTACGGCTAGCGGGGGGGCGGGAGTCAGTTACGCAGTATTTT
J: TRBJ2-3
size: NA
D: TRBD2
V: TRBV12-3/TRBV12-4

CDR3: CATSGFPYYGYTF
DNA: TGTGCCACCTCGGGGTTCCCCTACTATGGCTACACCTTC
J: TRBJ1-2
size: few
D: NA
V: TRBV6-1

CDR3: CASSLVGPLPGDEQFF
DNA: TGTGCCAGCAGTTTAGTCGGACCTCTCCCCGGCGATGAGCAGTTCTTC
J: TRBJ2-1
size: NA
D: NA
V: TRBV28

CDR3: CASSQLDRANTEAFF
DNA: TGCGCCAGCAGTCAGCTGGACAGGGCGAACACTGAAGCTTTCTTT
J: TRBJ1-1
size: NA
D: TRBD1
V: TRBV23-1

CDR3: CSATTGSGSTDTQYF
DNA: TGCAGTGCTACGACTGGTAGCGGGAGCACAGATACGCAGTATTTT
J: TRBJ2-3
size: NA
D: TRBD2
V: TRBV20-1